This TCR beta chain is from a study of T cell responses to AZD1222 COVID-19 vaccine. For the study at large: Pooled in the analysis were second doses at about 4 or about 12 weeks.

The germline CDR1 and CDR2 sequences are SGHRS and YFSETQ. The CDR3 contains 14 residues. Trimming left V 4 bases short and J 8 bases short, with 18 bases between. Repertoires were generated with immunoSEQ multiplex PCR, while TCRdb's copy carries only in-frame clones and drops some. The data hold some 74,000 clones, with more than 70% observed a single time. Material: peripheral blood, obtained on day 0 of AZD1222 vaccination. The receptor was derived from an adult in good health. This chain connects TRBV5-1 to TRBJ1-1; no definite D call. CDR3 sequence reads: CASSPSSAVAEAFF. CDR3 nucleotide sequence: TGCGCCAGCAGCCCCTCCTCTGCGGTTGCCGAAGCTTTCTTT.